These T cell receptor beta chains were read from a single sample in a study of T-cell memory formation after mild COVID-19. Using its own MiXCR run on the 5' RACE reads, TCRdb lists one record per CDR3 protein. The data contain some 350,000 distinct CDR3 sequences, around a sixth of them singletons. Sample: PBMCs or a T cell subset sorted from them (not recorded which). These receptors originate from a man in his late teens or twenties who had mild COVID-19 (a few samples of this study predate the infection). Cell type and time point are not known. CDR3s include the opening cysteine and the closing phenylalanine or tryptophan. The order of the fields is J gene, clone size, CDR3 length, V gene, D gene, CDR3 DNA, CDR3 protein. D genes are given only for firm matches. Part of the rows lack a size; the others show once, few, many or a class for expanded clones.

TRBJ2-7 | few | 13 | TRBV20-1 | - | TGCAGTGTGGGGCCAGGCGGCGGGGACGAGCAGTACTTC | CSVGPGGGDEQYF
TRBJ2-3 | few | 16 | TRBV18 | TRBD2 | TGTGCCAGCTCACCACCGGCCAGCGGGGGGGCGGATACGCAGTATTTT | CASSPPASGGADTQYF
TRBJ2-1 | - | 16 | TRBV12-3/TRBV12-4 | - | TGTGCCAGCAGCCCGGAGAAAAATCTGGACCGCGATGAGCAGTTCTTC | CASSPEKNLDRDEQFF
TRBJ2-5 | - | 16 | TRBV7-9 | TRBD2 | TGTGCCAGCAGCTCCTACCCGCGGGGGGGCCAAGAGACCCAGTACTTC | CASSSYPRGGQETQYF
TRBJ1-1 | - | 14 | TRBV7-2 | TRBD1 | TGTGCCAGCATCCGGACAGGATTAAACACTGAAGCTTTCTTT | CASIRTGLNTEAFF
TRBJ2-6 | few | 15 | TRBV6-2/TRBV6-3 | - | TGTGCCAGCAGTTACCACGACACTGGGGCCAACGTCCTGACTTTC | CASSYHDTGANVLTF
TRBJ2-3 | few | 16 | TRBV5-1 | TRBD1 | TGCGCCAGCAGCTTCGGACTGGGACAGAGGCCAGATACGCAGTATTTT | CASSFGLGQRPDTQYF
TRBJ1-6 | - | 14 | TRBV20-1 | - | TGCAGTGTCAGGGTGGGGGCCGTTAATTCACCCCTCCACTTT | CSVRVGAVNSPLHF
TRBJ1-5 | - | 13 | TRBV23-1 | TRBD1 | TGCGCCAGCAGTACACAGGGGGTTCAGCACCAGCATTTT | CASSTQGVQHQHF
TRBJ2-3 | few | 16 | TRBV30 | TRBD2 | TGTGCCTGGAGTGTATGGCCTAGCGGGGGCACAGATACGCAGTATTTT | CAWSVWPSGGTDTQYF
TRBJ1-1 | - | 15 | TRBV5-6 | - | TGCGCCAGCAGCTCATCACCCCACAAGAACACTGAAGCTTTCTTT | CASSSSPHKNTEAFF
TRBJ1-2 | - | 16 | TRBV2 | - | TGTGCCAGCAGTGACGATCTTCTCCCCCTAGGCTATGGCTACACCTTC | CASSDDLLPLGYGYTF
TRBJ2-2 | few | 15 | TRBV7-9 | - | TGTGCCAGCAGCTTAAGAGTCTCTAACACCGGGGAGCTGTTTTTT | CASSLRVSNTGELFF
TRBJ2-3 | - | 14 | TRBV12-3/TRBV12-4 | - | TGTGCCAGCAGCCCCGGAAGGAAGCAGGATACGCAGTATTTT | CASSPGRKQDTQYF
TRBJ2-2 | many | 14 | TRBV28 | - | TGTGCCAGCAGCCCGGCAGGGTCCACCGGGGAGCTGTTTTTT | CASSPAGSTGELFF
TRBJ2-1 | few | 16 | TRBV14 | - | TGTGCCAGCAGCCAAACAGGATCACCCCTCTACAATGAGCAGTTCTTC | CASSQTGSPLYNEQFF